This TCR beta chain comes out of a study of blood T cell repertoires in COVID-19. A Seattle source enrolled patients during active infection and followed them longitudinally. As originally analysed: Amplified reference gene primers provided the basis for estimating nucleated cell counts. Assay: immunoSEQ multiplex PCR; the TCRdb copy retains only in-frame clones and omits some. V and J calls and clone size are given by that table; D and trimming were obtained from the DNA. The sample holds around 260,000 clones; about four fifths are singletons and the top ten take 15% to 18%. The sequencing input was peripheral blood. The TCR comes from a person aged 70 to 85 with COVID-19, enrolled during active disease.

CDR3 region: CASSGLGTSRTDTQYF. CDR3 bases: TGTGCCAGCTCAGGACTCGGGACTAGCAGGACAGATACGCAGTATTTT. The J gene is TRBJ2-3, the V gene TRBV18; 9 bases are shared with TRBD2. V dropped 5 bases and J dropped 3; count of bases not matched to a gene: 9. This CDR3 spans 16 amino acids. Germline loops: CDR1 KGHSH, CDR2 LQKENI.